Below are 26 T cell receptor beta chains sequenced from a single sample in a study of neurological immune-mediated disorders (dated by TCRdb to the late 2010s). The receptor library was made with 5' RACE. The sequencer was an Illumina HiSeq 2500. The public sequencing data were trimmed at Q25 with fastp and processed into clonotypes with MiXCR by TCRdb, which kept only in-frame beta chains. CDR3 protein duplicates are merged, each entry listing the most common genes and DNA. The sample yields 81,000 or so distinct CDR3 sequences; around 4.6% were counted once. The top ten hold 2.2% of the sample. Sequences were obtained from PBMCs. Receptors were obtained from a young woman with multiple sclerosis.

In its sample, this clonotype was seen a few times. V is TRBV20-1 and J is TRBJ2-7, with 11 positions matching TRBD2. Trimming at V came to 6 bases and at J to 0 bases, leaving 7 bases not matched to a gene. This CDR3 region has 15 residues. Germline V CDR1 and CDR2: DFQATT, SNEGSKA (reference sequence). As DNA, the CDR3 is TGCAGTGCGCCAGACCTAGCGGGAGGCTCCTACGAGCAGTACTTC. This encodes CSAPDLAGGSYEQYF.

This clonotype was counted many times. The chain employs TRBV12-3 or TRBV12-4 and TRBJ2-5; D may be TRBD2 (7 bases). Trimming removed 4 bases from V and 5 bases from J, with 20 bases in between. CDR3 length: 16 amino acids. Here the CDR3 DNA reads TGTGCCAGCAGTTCCCCCGGGGGGCATCTAAAGGAGACCCAGTACTTC. This encodes CASSSPGGHLKETQYF.

This clonotype showed up just a few times. The rearrangement uses TRBV3-1 and TRBJ2-7; 10 nucleotides match TRBD1. The CDR3 has 16 residues. Germline CDR1 and CDR2: LGHDT and YNNKEL (reference sequence). V was clipped by 2 bases and J by 1 base; unmatched bases: 5. This CDR3 is CASSQMDRGSSYEQYF. The CDR3 coding sequence is TGTGCCAGCAGCCAAATGGACAGGGGGAGTTCCTACGAGCAGTACTTC.

This clonotype was picked up many times. The chain is built from TRBV10-2 and TRBJ2-3; D may be TRBD2 (5 bases). This CDR3 spans 14 amino acids. CDR1 and CDR2 (germline): WSHSY, SAAADI. The ends were cut back, 0 bases at V and 3 bases at J, with 7 bases in the middle. CDR3 sequence reads: CASSESSVTDTQYF. In DNA, the CDR3 is TGCGCCAGCAGTGAGTCTAGCGTTACAGATACGCAGTATTTT.

This clonotype was found a few times. The chain combines TRBV5-1 with TRBJ2-1; 14 bases match TRBD2. The CDR3 runs to 16 residues. Unmatched junction bases numbered 7, after V lost 4 bases and J lost 7 bases. The germline gives CDR1 SGHRS, CDR2 YFSETQ. CDR3 in amino acids: CASSPRLAGGQNEQFF. In DNA, the CDR3 is TGCGCCAGCAGCCCGAGACTAGCGGGAGGGCAGAATGAGCAGTTCTTC.

The chain couples TRBV20-1 to TRBJ2-1; TRBD2 aligns across 8 bases. Germline CDR1 and CDR2: DFQATT and SNEGSKA (reference sequence). J lost 3 bases, V lost 5 bases, and 12 bases had no gene match. This CDR3 spans 16 amino acids. The CDR3 region has the DNA TGCAGTGCTCGTATTAATAGCGGGGCCCTCTACAATGAGCAGTTCTTC. It translates to CSARINSGALYNEQFF.

This clonotype was observed at least ten times. The genes are TRBV7-9 and TRBJ2-5; unclear D gene. Per germline, CDR1 SEHNR and CDR2 FQNEAQ (reference sequence). The CDR3 spans 15 residues. Trimming removed 8 bases from V and 0 bases from J, with 16 bases in between. CDR3 nucleotides: TGTGCCAGCCGACCTCCGGTACTAAACCAAGAGACCCAGTACTTC. This codes for CASRPPVLNQETQYF.

In this sample, this clonotype turned up many times. The genes are TRBV7-9 and TRBJ2-1; D not resolved. The germline gives CDR1 SEHNR, CDR2 FQNEAQ (reference sequence). V was shortened by 4 bases and J by 12 bases, with 10 bases between the two germline ends. CDR3 size: 11 residues. The CDR3 here is CASSSPPGQFF. As DNA, the CDR3 is TGTGCCAGCAGCTCCCCGCCCGGGCAGTTCTTC.

The chain recombines TRBV5-1 with TRBJ1-1; D possibly corresponds to TRBD1 (6 bases). Trimming pared 2 bases from V and 6 bases from J, leaving 11 bases between. Germline V lookup: CDR1 SGHRS, CDR2 YFSETQ. The CDR3 contains 13 residues. This CDR3 reads CASSFSGAAEAFF. The CDR3 nucleotides are TGCGCCAGCAGCTTTTCAGGGGCGGCTGAAGCTTTCTTT.

Many counts were recorded for this clonotype. The rearrangement links TRBV24-1 to TRBJ2-3; maybe TRBD2 (6 bases). Trimming stripped 3 bases from V and 2 bases from J, with 11 bases between. This CDR3 has 15 amino acids. CDR1 KGHDR and CDR2 SFDVKD come from the germline V gene. The CDR3 here is CATSDPGEVTDTQYF. The DNA for the CDR3 is TGTGCCACCAGTGATCCGGGGGAGGTCACAGATACGCAGTATTTT.

This clonotype occurred many times. This rearrangement joins TRBV20-1 to TRBJ2-6; 13 nucleotides agree with TRBD2. Germline CDR1 reads DFQATT; CDR2 reads SNEGSKA (reference sequence). Germline trimming cut 4 bases from V and 2 bases from J; bases unmatched to any gene: 8. The CDR3 has 18 amino acids. The CDR3 nucleotides read TGCAGTGCTAAAGGACTAGCGGGAGATGTCGCTGGGGCCAACGTCCTGACTTTC. Protein sequence: CSAKGLAGDVAGANVLTF.

Many counts were recorded for this clonotype. V and J are TRBV20-1 and TRBJ2-3; either TRBD1 or TRBD2 may supply D (5 bases each). This CDR3 spans 12 amino acids. Trimming removed 5 bases at V and 5 bases at J, with 11 bases between. Germline V gives CDR1 DFQATT, CDR2 SNEGSKA (reference sequence). The CDR3 here is CSAPYGGDTQYF. CDR3 sequence (DNA): TGCAGTGCTCCGTATGGGGGAGATACGCAGTATTTT.

This clonotype was found a few times. V is TRBV20-1 and J is TRBJ2-3; tentative D call: TRBD1 (6 bases). Germline V gene data show CDR1 as DFQATT and CDR2 as SNEGSKA (reference sequence). This CDR3 contains 16 residues. Between the trimmed V and J ends, which lost 0 bases and 2 bases, there was a span of 15 bases. The CDR3 is CSAREDVQGPTDTQYF. The CDR3 nucleotides read TGCAGTGCTAGAGAAGATGTACAGGGACCCACAGATACGCAGTATTTT.

This clonotype was found many times. The chain employs TRBV29-1 and TRBJ1-2; no definite D call. From germline, CDR1 is SQVTM and CDR2 ANQGSEA. The CDR3 loop spans 12 amino acids. V was shortened by 8 bases and J by 2 bases, with 12 bases between the two germline ends. The CDR3 reads CSYTDGNYGYTF. The CDR3 bases are TGCAGCTATACGGACGGGAACTATGGCTACACCTTC.

V gene TRBV12-3 or TRBV12-4 combines with J gene TRBJ2-4, with D hard to call. The CDR3 length is 14 residues. Trimming took off 2 bases at V and 7 bases at J, with 12 bases between the two ends. For the CDR3, the DNA is TGTGCCAGCAGTTTAAGTGCCTCCATGAACATTCAGTACTTC. It is translated as CASSLSASMNIQYF.

This clonotype was picked up many times. The chain combines TRBV3-1 with TRBJ1-1; 8 bases match TRBD1. CDR1 and CDR2 (germline): LGHDT, YNNKEL (reference sequence). The CDR3 sequence is 13 residues long. The ends lost 3 bases at V and 11 bases at J; junction bases unmatched: 8. CDR3 nucleotide sequence: TGTGCCAGCAGCCACCGCAGGGGGCTTCTGGCTTTCTTT. Protein product: CASSHRRGLLAFF.

This clonotype was seen ten or more times. This rearrangement joins TRBV20-1 to TRBJ1-1; no definite D call. Trimming took 5 bases from V and 4 from J, leaving 14 bases between them. CDR3 length: 13 amino acids. Germline loops: CDR1 DFQATT, CDR2 SNEGSKA (reference sequence). The CDR3 region is CSADTVSGTEAFF. In DNA form, the CDR3 reads TGCAGTGCTGATACAGTTTCGGGCACTGAAGCTTTCTTT.

This clonotype was found a few times. The chain is built from TRBV7-2 and TRBJ2-7, with 8 nucleotides matching TRBD2. The V gene's germline CDR1 is SGHTA and CDR2 FQGNSA. Germline trimming cut 3 bases from V and 2 bases from J; bases unmatched to any gene: 9. The CDR3 is made up of 16 amino acids. The CDR3 region has the DNA TGTGCCAGCAGCTTCCGGTCGGGAGGGGAAACCTACGAGCAGTACTTC. This sequence encodes CASSFRSGGETYEQYF.

This clonotype was counted many times. The chain is built from TRBV20-1 and TRBJ2-2, with D possibly being TRBD1 or TRBD2 (5 bases each). CDR3 length: 15 amino acids. The V end was cut by 5 bases, the J end by 1 base, with 14 bases between. Germline values: CDR1 DFQATT, CDR2 SNEGSKA (reference sequence). The DNA of the CDR3 is TGCAGTGCTCTATCCGGGACGGAGAACACCGGGGAGCTGTTTTTT. It is translated as CSALSGTENTGELFF.

This clonotype was detected ten times or more. CDR3 nucleotides: TGTGCCAGCAGCCCCACCCTTCGGGTCTACGAGCAGTACGTC. It specifies CASSPTLRVYEQYV. V usage is TRBV6-6 and J usage is TRBJ2-7; unclear D gene. The CDR3 has 14 amino acids. Trimming removed 6 bases at V and 3 bases at J, with 15 bases between. CDR1 is MNHNY, CDR2 SVGAGI, per germline (reference sequence).

This clonotype was counted ten times or more. V is TRBV28 and J is TRBJ1-2; D unclear. In germline, CDR1 is MDHEN, CDR2 SYDVKM. Trimming stripped 2 bases from V and 4 bases from J, with 8 bases between. CDR3 length: 13 residues. The CDR3 nucleotides read TGTGCCAGCAGTTTAAGGGAGACCTATGGCTACACCTTC. It translates to CASSLRETYGYTF.

This clonotype was picked up many times. The genes are TRBV7-8 and TRBJ2-7; a possible D gene is TRBD2 (6 bases). Germline lookup yields CDR1 SGHVS and CDR2 FQNEAQ. The CDR3 consists of 15 residues. V gave up 5 bases and J gave up 5 bases, with 19 bases separating them. CDR3 protein: CASSTPGTGGHEQYF. The CDR3 region has the DNA TGTGCCAGCAGCACCCCAGGGACTGGAGGCCACGAGCAGTACTTC.

CDR3 protein: CATSDMGQGLFF. CDR3 DNA: TGTGCCACCAGTGATATGGGACAGGGCCTGTTCTTC. The chain combines TRBV24-1 with TRBJ2-1; 9 bases line up with TRBD1. The J segment lost 15 bases and the V segment lost 3 bases, leaving 5 bases of the junction unmatched. Per the germline V gene, CDR1 is KGHDR and CDR2 is SFDVKD. The CDR3 extends over 12 amino acids.

This clonotype was counted between two and nine times. This chain joins TRBV5-1 and TRBJ2-1; TRBD2 matches 9 bases. This CDR3 region has 17 residues. V lost 1 base to trimming and J lost 8 bases; unmatched junction nucleotides: 13. From germline, CDR1 is SGHRS and CDR2 YFSETQ. This chain's CDR3 is CASSLTSSGIIGDEQFF. The CDR3 DNA sequence: TGCGCCAGCAGCTTGACTTCTAGCGGGATTATAGGCGATGAGCAGTTCTTC.

This clonotype was recorded at least ten times. V is TRBV5-1 and J is TRBJ2-7; D is uncertain. The CDR3 is made up of 12 amino acids. CDR1 is SGHRS and CDR2 is YFSETQ in the germline V gene. The V end lost 4 bases, the J end lost 3 bases, and 8 bases lay between the germline ends. The CDR3: CASSGPNYEQYV. In DNA form, the CDR3 reads TGCGCCAGCAGCGGGCCAAACTACGAGCAGTACGTC.

This clonotype showed up just a few times. The chain carries TRBV24-1 and TRBJ1-1; D remains ambiguous. The V and J ends lost 6 bases and 7 bases respectively, with 8 bases between them. The CDR3 contains 11 residues. Germline assignment: CDR1 KGHDR and CDR2 SFDVKD. The CDR3 sequence is CATSSTVEAFF. CDR3 nucleotides: TGTGCCACCAGTTCAACAGTTGAAGCTTTCTTT.